These 21 T cell receptor beta chains share one sample of origin, sequenced in a study of T-cell reconstitution after alpha-beta-depleted transplantation in children. Using unique molecular identifiers, the investigators prepared the TCRbeta library. Using its own MiXCR run on the PCR reads, TCRdb lists one record per CDR3 protein. The sample contains about 980,000 distinct CDR3 sequences, about 31% of which appear only once. Here the sequenced sample was PBMCs, mostly from graft donor cells, taken 360 days after TCRalphabeta/CD19-depleted stem cell transplant. The source is a boy in the first two years of life who had a stem cell transplant for SCID, so the T cells may come from the graft donor.

This chain uses TRBV24-1 with TRBJ2-1; D remains ambiguous. Germline V gene lookup returns CDR1 KGHDR and CDR2 SFDVKD. The germline V and J ends were trimmed by 4 bases and 9 bases, with 15 bases remaining between them. The CDR3 consists of 14 residues. The chain's CDR3 is CATSEFHMVGEQFF. CDR3 nucleotide sequence: TGTGCCACCAGTGAATTCCATATGGTGGGTGAGCAGTTCTTC.

The chain recombines TRBV5-1 with TRBJ2-4, with 12 bases fitting TRBD2. The CDR3 is 16 amino acids. CDR1 is SGHRS, CDR2 YFSETQ, per germline. J was trimmed by 7 bases and V by 6 bases; bases with no gene match: 11. CDR3 amino acids: CASTRNPSGGANIQYF. As DNA, the CDR3 is TGCGCCAGCACCCGAAACCCTAGCGGGGGGGCGAACATTCAGTACTTC.

A few counts support this clonotype. The chain recombines TRBV7-9 with TRBJ2-3; a possible D gene is TRBD2 (5 bases). This CDR3 region has 12 residues. Trimming left V 6 bases short and J 4 bases short, with 8 bases between. In germline, CDR1 is SEHNR, CDR2 FQNEAQ (reference sequence). In DNA form, the CDR3 reads TGTGCCAGCAGATCACTAGCAGATACGCAGTATTTT. It codes for CASRSLADTQYF.

The V gene is TRBV29-1, the J gene TRBJ2-7; 9 positions match TRBD1. The J segment lost 6 bases and the V segment lost 7 bases, leaving 7 bases of the junction unmatched. Germline V CDR1 and CDR2: SQVTM, ANQGSEA. The CDR3 is 12 amino acids. The CDR3 DNA reads as TGCAGCGGGACAGGGGATAAGGGCGAGCAGTACTTC. Protein: CSGTGDKGEQYF.

This clonotype was seen more than once but under ten times. The J gene is TRBJ2-5, the V gene TRBV12-3 or TRBV12-4; 7 bases are shared with TRBD1. This CDR3 comprises 17 residues. The V gene end was trimmed by 3 bases and the J gene end by 4 bases; junction bases not matched to a gene: 14. DNA for the CDR3: TGTGCCAGCAGTTTTGGAACCGGGACAGCCGAAGGAGAGACCCAGTACTTC. Protein product: CASSFGTGTAEGETQYF.

The DNA for the CDR3 is TGTGCCAGCAGCCGGGACGCCTCCTACGAGCAGTACTTC. It translates to CASSRDASYEQYF. This rearrangement joins TRBV6-1 to TRBJ2-7; D tentatively fits TRBD1 or TRBD2 (5 bases each). This CDR3 is built from 13 residues. CDR1 MNHNS and CDR2 SASEGT come from the germline V gene. Trimming removed 6 bases at V and 0 bases at J, with 9 bases between.

V is TRBV29-1 and J is TRBJ2-5; TRBD2 is a possible D gene (5 bases). The CDR3 spans 15 residues. The V gene lost 1 base and the J gene lost 4 bases, with 16 bases spanning the gap. Per the germline V gene, CDR1 is SQVTM and CDR2 is ANQGSEA. The chain's CDR3 is CSVEGTLGSGETQYF. DNA for the CDR3: TGCAGCGTTGAAGGGACCCTAGGGAGTGGAGAGACCCAGTACTTC.

This clonotype was seen a few times. The chain combines TRBV12-3 or TRBV12-4 with TRBJ2-3; 9 bases line up with TRBD2. The CDR3 covers 15 residues. V lost 8 bases and J lost 4; bases outside the gene matches: 10. This chain's CDR3 is CASSRGGARADTQYF. The CDR3 DNA sequence: TGTGCCAGCTCCCGCGGGGGGGCAAGGGCAGATACGCAGTATTTT.

About this clonotype itself: An end of the junction differs from the germline gene, which may be a read error. The V and J genes are TRBV20-1 and TRBJ1-3, with a possible D match to TRBD1 (6 bases). The V gene's germline CDR1 is DFQATT and CDR2 SNEGSKA (reference sequence). This CDR3 comprises 14 residues. In DNA form, the CDR3 reads TGCAGTGCTAGGGAAGGGGGTTTTGGAAACGCCATATATTTT. Translating it yields CSAREGGFGNAIYF.

The table lists this clonotype with a few counts. The rearrangement uses TRBV4-2 and TRBJ2-2; 9 nucleotides match TRBD2. This CDR3 contains 16 residues. The germline CDR1 and CDR2 sequences are LGHNA and YNFKEQ. Trimming cost V 1 base and J 6 bases; bases outside gene matches: 6. The CDR3 here is CASSQVASGKAGELFF. DNA for the CDR3: TGTGCCAGCAGCCAAGTAGCTAGCGGGAAGGCCGGGGAGCTGTTTTTT.

V is TRBV29-1 and J is TRBJ2-1; possible D gene TRBD2, 6 bases. V gave up 1 base and J gave up 4 bases, with 14 bases separating them. The germline V gene has CDR1 SQVTM and CDR2 ANQGSEA. CDR3 length equals 15 residues. The CDR3 loop is CSVEGTPSGYNEQFF. CDR3 bases: TGCAGCGTTGAAGGGACTCCCAGCGGGTACAATGAGCAGTTCTTC.

V gene TRBV5-1 combines with J gene TRBJ2-3, with TRBD2 matching 11 bases. The CDR3 totals 17 residues. Germline assignment: CDR1 SGHRS and CDR2 YFSETQ. V shed 4 bases, J shed 2 bases, and the junction held 9 bases outside the gene matches. The CDR3 protein is CASSPQTSGVTTDTQYF. The CDR3 DNA follows: TGCGCCAGCAGCCCGCAGACTAGCGGGGTTACCACAGATACGCAGTATTTT.

V and J are TRBV28 and TRBJ2-7; D call uncertain. Germline assignment: CDR1 MDHEN and CDR2 SYDVKM. The CDR3 covers 14 residues. The V end lost 4 bases, the J end lost 2 bases, and 12 bases lay between the germline ends. CDR3 bases: TGTGCCAGCAGTTCCCCGTTCTATACCTACGAGCAGTACTTC. This encodes CASSSPFYTYEQYF.

This clonotype has just a few counts. The chain combines TRBV20-1 with TRBJ1-1; TRBD1 might be the D (5 bases). Trimming removed 5 bases at V and 6 bases at J, with 16 bases between. The germline gives CDR1 DFQATT, CDR2 SNEGSKA (reference sequence). The CDR3 length is 13 residues. Written as DNA, the CDR3 is TGCAGTGCTCGGGACCGTAGCCCCTCTGAAGCTTTCTTT. Translating gives CSARDRSPSEAFF.

This clonotype was counted many times. This chain links TRBV5-6 with TRBJ2-3; D is uncertain. Trimming shortened V by 4 bases and J by 6 bases, and 9 bases separated the two germline ends. Per germline, CDR1 SGHDT and CDR2 YYEEEE. The CDR3 is 12 residues long. CDR3 loop: CASSQVTDTQYF. CDR3 bases: TGTGCCAGCAGCCAAGTTACGGATACGCAGTATTTT.

This clonotype was seen a few times. The rearrangement joins TRBV5-1 to TRBJ2-7, with D maybe TRBD1 (6 bases). The germline V and J ends were trimmed by 3 bases and 2 bases, with 9 bases remaining between them. This CDR3 region has 13 residues. CDR1 SGHRS and CDR2 YFSETQ come from the germline V gene. CDR3 sequence: CASSWDNTYEQYF. In nucleotides, the CDR3 is TGCGCCAGCAGCTGGGACAACACCTACGAGCAGTACTTC.

J is TRBJ2-7 and V is TRBV6-5, with TRBD1 matching 11 bases. Trimming removed 2 bases from V and 4 bases from J; junction bases left unmatched: 1. Germline lookup yields CDR1 MNHEY and CDR2 SVGAGI. The CDR3 loop spans 14 amino acids. The DNA of the CDR3 is TGTGCCAGCAGTTACGGGACAGGGGGGTACGAGCAGTACTTC. This codes for CASSYGTGGYEQYF.

This clonotype appeared once. This chain connects TRBV6-1 to TRBJ1-5; D gene uncertain. The CDR3 sequence is 11 residues long. Germline CDR1 and CDR2: MNHNS and SASEGT. The V and J ends lost 2 bases and 9 bases respectively, with 5 bases between them. The CDR3 nucleotides read TGTGCCAGCAGTGAACAAGGGCCCCAGCATTTT. This sequence encodes CASSEQGPQHF.

This clonotype appeared a single time. V and J are TRBV5-1 and TRBJ2-2; 7 positions agree with TRBD2. This CDR3 spans 14 amino acids. With V trimmed by 7 bases and J by 10 bases, 13 bases remained unmatched. From germline, CDR1 is SGHRS and CDR2 YFSETQ. CDR3 residues: CASGRGTRNVELFF. CDR3 in DNA: TGCGCCAGCGGGAGGGGAACTAGGAATGTGGAGCTGTTTTTT. The complete variable domain, with remaining parts taken from reference TRBV5-1 and TRBJ2-2, reads KAGVTQTPRYLIKTRGQQVTLSCSPISGHRSVSWYQQTPGQGLQFLFEYFSETQRNKGNFPGRFSGRQFSNSRSEMNVSTLELGDSALYLCASGRGTRNVELFFGEGSRLTVL.

This chain joins TRBV4-3 and TRBJ1-4, with D perhaps TRBD1 (5 bases). Per the germline V gene, CDR1 is LGHNA and CDR2 is YSLEER. V lost 0 bases and J lost 0, with 11 bases in between. The CDR3 is 17 amino acids. The CDR3 DNA follows: TGCGCCAGCAGCCAAGATCCCCAGGGAGCAACTAATGAAAAACTGTTTTTT. This codes for CASSQDPQGATNEKLFF.

The table lists this clonotype with many counts. The chain links TRBV5-1 to TRBJ2-1; 11 bases match TRBD2. This CDR3 is 16 amino acids long. Germline lookup yields CDR1 SGHRS and CDR2 YFSETQ. The V and J ends lost 4 bases and 3 bases, in that order; junction bases with no gene match: 6. Written as DNA, the CDR3 is TGCGCCAGCAGCGTACTAGCGGGGGCCGTCTACAATGAGCAGTTCTTC. Its protein product is CASSVLAGAVYNEQFF.